This note documents a single T cell receptor (beta chain) sequence. What it recognizes is unknown. The J segment lost 2 bases and the V segment lost 5 bases, leaving 11 bases of the junction unmatched. Per germline, CDR1 MDHEN and CDR2 SYDVKM. CDR3 length: 17 amino acids. Documented treatment: some 19 received Ad26.COV2.S at low or high dose, single or two shots; about 5 received placebo; per-sample allocation not given. Vaccine and placebo recipients were sampled on day 63 after the first injection. The sample is drawn from a study of Ad26.COV2.S vaccination and SARS-CoV-2 variants. Study details: Donor got 5x10^10 or 1x10^11 viral particles of Ad26.COV2.S.

The assay was immunoSEQ multiplex PCR, and TCRdb's table has in-frame clones only and misses some. The profile shows about 320,000 clones, 85% of them singletons. Study-wide results and limits: Individuals receiving vaccine had higher spike-specific TCR breadth than placebo recipients did. Possible underestimation of total T cell responses by the TCR breadth and depth analyses was noted.

The chain employs TRBV28 and TRBJ1-3; 8 positions agree with TRBD1. The source is a person aged 18-65 years who received the Ad26.COV2.S COVID-19 vaccine or a placebo. Sequencing was performed on peripheral blood, taken in a trial of Ad26.COV2.S vaccine versus placebo. CDR3 protein: CASSIFRTRGPGNTIYF. As DNA, the CDR3 is TGTGCCAGCAGTATTTTCCGGACCAGGGGGCCTGGAAACACCATATATTTT.